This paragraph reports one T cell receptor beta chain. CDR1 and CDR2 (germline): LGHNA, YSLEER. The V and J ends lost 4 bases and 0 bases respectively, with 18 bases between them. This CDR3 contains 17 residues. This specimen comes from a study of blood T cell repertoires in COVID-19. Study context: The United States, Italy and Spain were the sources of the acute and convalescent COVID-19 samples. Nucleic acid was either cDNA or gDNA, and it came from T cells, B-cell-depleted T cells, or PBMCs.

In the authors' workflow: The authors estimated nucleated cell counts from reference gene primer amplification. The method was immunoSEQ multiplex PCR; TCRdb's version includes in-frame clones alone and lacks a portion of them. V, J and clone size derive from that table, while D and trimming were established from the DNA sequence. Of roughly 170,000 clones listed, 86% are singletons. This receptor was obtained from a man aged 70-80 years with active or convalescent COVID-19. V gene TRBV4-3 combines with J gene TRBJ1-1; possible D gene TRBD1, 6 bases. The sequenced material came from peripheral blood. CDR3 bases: TGCGCCAGCAGCCGCAAACCCGGGGGGGGCCTGAACACTGAAGCTTTCTTT. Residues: CASSRKPGGGLNTEAFF.